The source of this TCR beta chain is a study of identical twins. Each donor (without exception) was a healthy Caucasian. TCRdb redid the calling of the 5' RACE reads with MiXCR, one entry per CDR3 protein. Among 1,800,000 or so distinct CDR3 sequences listed, roughly 35% were seen once. This clonotype has just a few counts. Sequenced: cord blood. This TCR came from a newborn girl in good health.

The CDR3 DNA sequence: TGTGCCACCGTAGGACTAGCGGGGACCTACAATGAGCAGTACTTC. Its translation is CATVGLAGTYNEQYF. The chain is built from TRBV2 and TRBJ2-1; TRBD2 matches at 12 bases. The J call may be incorrect, as the DNA end agrees better with TRBJ2-7. Per germline, CDR1 SNHLY and CDR2 FYNNEI. This CDR3 has 15 amino acids.